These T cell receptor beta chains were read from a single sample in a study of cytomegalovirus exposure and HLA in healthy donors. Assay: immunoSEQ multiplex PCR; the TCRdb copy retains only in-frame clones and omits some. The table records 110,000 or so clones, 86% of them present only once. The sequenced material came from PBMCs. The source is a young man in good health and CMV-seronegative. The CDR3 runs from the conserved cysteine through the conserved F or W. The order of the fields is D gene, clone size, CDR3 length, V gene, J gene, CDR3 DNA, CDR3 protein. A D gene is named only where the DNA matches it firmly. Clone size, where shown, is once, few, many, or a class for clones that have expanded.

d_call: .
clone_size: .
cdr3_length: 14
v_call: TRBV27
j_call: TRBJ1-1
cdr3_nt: TGTGCCAGCAGTCCTAGTAGGGGGGGAACTGAAGCTTTCTTT
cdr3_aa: CASSPSRGGTEAFF

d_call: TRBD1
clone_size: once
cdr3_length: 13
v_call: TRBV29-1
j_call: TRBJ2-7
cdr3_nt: TGCAGCGCCCGGACAGGGGATTCCTACGAGCAGTACTTC
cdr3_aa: CSARTGDSYEQYF

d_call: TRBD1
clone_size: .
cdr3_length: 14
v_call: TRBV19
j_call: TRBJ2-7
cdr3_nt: TGTGCCAGTAGTAGACAGGGTACGGCCCACGAGCAGTACTTC
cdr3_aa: CASSRQGTAHEQYF

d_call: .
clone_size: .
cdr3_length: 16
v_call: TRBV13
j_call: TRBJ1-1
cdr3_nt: TGTGCCAGCAGCTTCAGGGAGGGGGGGTTAAACACTGAAGCTTTCTTT
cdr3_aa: CASSFREGGLNTEAFF

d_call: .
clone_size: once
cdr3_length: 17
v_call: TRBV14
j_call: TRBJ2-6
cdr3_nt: TGTGCCAGCAGCCCCTTCCCAGGGGCTGCTGGGGCCAACGTCCTGACTTTC
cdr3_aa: CASSPFPGAAGANVLTF

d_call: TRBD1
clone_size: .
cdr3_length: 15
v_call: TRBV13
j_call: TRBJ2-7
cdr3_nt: TGTGCCAGCAGCTACCAGCAGGACAGGTCCAACGAGCAGTACTTC
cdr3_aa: CASSYQQDRSNEQYF

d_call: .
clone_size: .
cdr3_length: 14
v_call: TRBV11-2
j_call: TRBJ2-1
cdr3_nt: TGTGCCAGCAGCCGGGGATCCCAGTCAGGTGAGCAGTTCTTC
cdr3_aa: CASSRGSQSGEQFF

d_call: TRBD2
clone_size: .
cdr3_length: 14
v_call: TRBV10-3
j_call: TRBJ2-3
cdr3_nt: TGTGCCATCTCACTAGCGGGAGTCGGGGATACGCAGTATTTT
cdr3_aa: CAISLAGVGDTQYF

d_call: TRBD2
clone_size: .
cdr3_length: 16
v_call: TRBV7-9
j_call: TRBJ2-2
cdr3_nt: TGTGCCAGCGGCCTTCTAGCGGGACCGAACACCGGGGAGCTGTTTTTT
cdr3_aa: CASGLLAGPNTGELFF

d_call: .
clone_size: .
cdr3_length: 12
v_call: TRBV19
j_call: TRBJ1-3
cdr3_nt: TGTGCCACCCTCGCGGCTGGAAACACCATATATTTT
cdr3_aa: CATLAAGNTIYF

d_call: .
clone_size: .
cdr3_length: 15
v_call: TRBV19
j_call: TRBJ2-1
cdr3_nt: TGTGCCAGTAGCCCCCGGGCAGGGCCCTACAATGAGCAGTTCTTC
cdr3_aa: CASSPRAGPYNEQFF

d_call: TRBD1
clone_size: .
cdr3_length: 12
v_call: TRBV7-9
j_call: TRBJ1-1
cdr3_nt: TGTGCCAGCAGCCAGGGGGGACAGGGAGCTTTCTTT
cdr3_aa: CASSQGGQGAFF

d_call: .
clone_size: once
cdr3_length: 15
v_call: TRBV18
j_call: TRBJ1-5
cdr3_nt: TGTGCCAGCTCACCGCGAAGGGGGAGCAATCAGCCCCAGCATTTT
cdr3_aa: CASSPRRGSNQPQHF

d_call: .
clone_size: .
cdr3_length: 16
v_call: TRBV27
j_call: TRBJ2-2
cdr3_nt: TGTGCCAGCAGCCTCAAACAGGGTGGAGACACCGGGGAGCTGTTTTTT
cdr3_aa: CASSLKQGGDTGELFF

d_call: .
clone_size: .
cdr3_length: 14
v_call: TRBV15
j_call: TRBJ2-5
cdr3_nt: TGTGCCACCAGCAGAGATTCGGGGGAAGAGACCCAGTACTTC
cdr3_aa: CATSRDSGEETQYF

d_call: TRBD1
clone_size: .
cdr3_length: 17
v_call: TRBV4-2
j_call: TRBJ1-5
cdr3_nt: TGTGCCAGCAGCCAAGTCCTCGGGACAGGTTTTCGTCAGCCCCAGCATTTT
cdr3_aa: CASSQVLGTGFRQPQHF

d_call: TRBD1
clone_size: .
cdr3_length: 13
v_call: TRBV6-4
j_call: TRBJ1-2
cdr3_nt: TGTGCCAGCAGACCGGGACAGGGGTATGGCTACACCTTC
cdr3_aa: CASRPGQGYGYTF

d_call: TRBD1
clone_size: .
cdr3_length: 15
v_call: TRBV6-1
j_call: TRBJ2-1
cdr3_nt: TGTGCCAGCAGTGAAGACAGGGGGCTATACAATGAGCAGTTCTTC
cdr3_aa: CASSEDRGLYNEQFF

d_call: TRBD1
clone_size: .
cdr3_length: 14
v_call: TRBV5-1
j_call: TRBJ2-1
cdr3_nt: TGCGCCAGCAGCGCCGGGACAGGGGGCAATGAGCAGTTCTTC
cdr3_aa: CASSAGTGGNEQFF

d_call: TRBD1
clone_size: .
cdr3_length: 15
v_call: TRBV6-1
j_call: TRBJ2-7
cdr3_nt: TGTGCCAGCAGTCGAAACAGGGGGTCAGCCTACGAGCAGTACTTC
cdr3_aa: CASSRNRGSAYEQYF

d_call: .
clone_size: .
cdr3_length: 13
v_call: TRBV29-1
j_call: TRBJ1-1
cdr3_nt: TGCAGCGTTGGGGGCGGCATGAACACTGAAGCTTTCTTT
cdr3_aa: CSVGGGMNTEAFF

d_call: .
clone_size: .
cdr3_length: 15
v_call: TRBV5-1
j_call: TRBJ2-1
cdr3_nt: TGCGCCAGCAGCTTGGTCGGGAATCCCGACAATGAGCAGTTCTTC
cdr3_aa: CASSLVGNPDNEQFF

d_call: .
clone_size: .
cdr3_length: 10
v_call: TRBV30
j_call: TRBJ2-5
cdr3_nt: TGTGCCTGGAGTGCGGAGACCCAGTACTTC
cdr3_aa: CAWSAETQYF

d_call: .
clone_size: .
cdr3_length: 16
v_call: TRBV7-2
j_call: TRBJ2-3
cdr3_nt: TGTGCCAGCAGCTTAGTGCGGCTATCTAGCACAGATACGCAGTATTTT
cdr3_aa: CASSLVRLSSTDTQYF

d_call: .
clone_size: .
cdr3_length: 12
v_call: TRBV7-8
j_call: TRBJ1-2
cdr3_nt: TGTGCCAGCAGCGCCGGGGGCTATGGCTACACCTTC
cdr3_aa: CASSAGGYGYTF

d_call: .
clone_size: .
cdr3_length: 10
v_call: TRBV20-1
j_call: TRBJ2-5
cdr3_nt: TGCAGCGGGGTGGTAGAGACCCAGTACTTC
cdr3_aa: CSGVVETQYF

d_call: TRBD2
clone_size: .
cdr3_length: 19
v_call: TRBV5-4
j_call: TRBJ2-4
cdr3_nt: TGTGCCAGCAGCTTGGACGGCAGACTAGCGGGGGTAGGCAAAAACATTCAGTACTTC
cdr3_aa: CASSLDGRLAGVGKNIQYF

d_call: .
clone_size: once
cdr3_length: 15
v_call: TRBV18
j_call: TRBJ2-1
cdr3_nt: TGTGCCAGCTCACCACAGGGGCTCTCCTACAATGAGCAGTTCTTC
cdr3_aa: CASSPQGLSYNEQFF

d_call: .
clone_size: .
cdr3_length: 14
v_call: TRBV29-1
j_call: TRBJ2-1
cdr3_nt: TGCAGCGTTGACCCTCCCCAGGGTACGAATGAGCAGTTCTTC
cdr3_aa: CSVDPPQGTNEQFF

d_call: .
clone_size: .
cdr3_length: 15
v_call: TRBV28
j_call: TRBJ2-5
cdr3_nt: TGTGCCAGCAGTTCCGGTTCCATCTACCAAGAGACCCAGTACTTC
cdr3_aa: CASSSGSIYQETQYF

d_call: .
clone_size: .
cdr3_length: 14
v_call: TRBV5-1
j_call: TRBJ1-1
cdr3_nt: TGCGCCAGCAGCTTGGGGGCAGGGAGGACTGAAGCTTTCTTT
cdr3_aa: CASSLGAGRTEAFF

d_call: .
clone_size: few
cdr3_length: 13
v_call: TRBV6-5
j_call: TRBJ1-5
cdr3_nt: TGTGCCAGCAGCACCGGAGGGTTCCAGCCCCAGCATTTT
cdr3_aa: CASSTGGFQPQHF

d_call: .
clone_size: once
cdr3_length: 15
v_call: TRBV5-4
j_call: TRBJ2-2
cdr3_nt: TGTGCCAGCAGCTTCCTGGGGGGAGCCACCGGGGAGCTGTTTTTT
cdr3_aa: CASSFLGGATGELFF

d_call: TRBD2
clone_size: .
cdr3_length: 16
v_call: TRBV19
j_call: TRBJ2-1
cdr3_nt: TGTGCCAGTAGTACCCCCCGCGGGGGGGGTTACAATGAGCAGTTCTTC
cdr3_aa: CASSTPRGGGYNEQFF

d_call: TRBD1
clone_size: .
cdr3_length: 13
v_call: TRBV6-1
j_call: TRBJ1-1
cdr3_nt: TGTGCCGGTCGACAGGGCGGTAGGACTGAAGCTTTCTTT
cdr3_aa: CAGRQGGRTEAFF

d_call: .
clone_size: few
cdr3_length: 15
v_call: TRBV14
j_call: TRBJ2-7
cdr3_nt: TGTGCCAGCAGCCAAGAAGCTTGGCACTACGGCGAGCAGTACTTC
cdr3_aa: CASSQEAWHYGEQYF

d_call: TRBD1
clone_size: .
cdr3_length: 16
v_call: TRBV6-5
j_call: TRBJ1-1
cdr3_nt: TGTGCCAGCAGTTACCGTAATTTCGGGACAGTGGGTGAAGCTTTCTTT
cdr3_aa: CASSYRNFGTVGEAFF

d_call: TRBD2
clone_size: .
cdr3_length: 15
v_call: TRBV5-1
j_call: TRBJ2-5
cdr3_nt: TGCGCCAGCAGCTCACTAGCGGGAGGGCGGGAGACCCAGTACTTC
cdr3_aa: CASSSLAGGRETQYF

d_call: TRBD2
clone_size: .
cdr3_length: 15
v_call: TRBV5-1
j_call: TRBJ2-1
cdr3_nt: TGCGCCAGCAGCTTGTGGCGGGGGGGTTTTAATGAGCAGTTCTTC
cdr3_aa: CASSLWRGGFNEQFF

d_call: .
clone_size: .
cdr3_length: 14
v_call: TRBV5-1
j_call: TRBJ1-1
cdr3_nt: TGCGCCAGCAGCTTGGCCGGAGGTTCCACTGAAGCTTTCTTT
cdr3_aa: CASSLAGGSTEAFF

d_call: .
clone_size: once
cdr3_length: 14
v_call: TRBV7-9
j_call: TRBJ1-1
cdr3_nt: TGTGCCAGCTCCCTCTCTGCTACTAACACTGAAGCTTTCTTT
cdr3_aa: CASSLSATNTEAFF

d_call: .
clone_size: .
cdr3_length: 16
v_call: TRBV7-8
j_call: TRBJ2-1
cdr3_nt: TGTGCCAGCAGCTCCTTCGCGGCTACCTCCTACAATGAGCAGTTCTTC
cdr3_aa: CASSSFAATSYNEQFF